The clone carrying this T cell receptor beta chain was seen more than once but under ten times. From germline, CDR1 is KGHDR and CDR2 SFDVKD. The CDR3 spans 14 residues. V lost 4 bases and J lost 6; bases outside the gene matches: 5. This entry belongs to a study of blood T cell repertoires in COVID-19. Data came from immunoSEQ multiplex PCR; TCRdb stores just in-frame clones and leaves some out. Here the sample spans just over 300,000 clones, about 89% being singletons. The sequence was obtained from a woman in her thirties or forties who had recovered from COVID-19. This rearrangement joins TRBV24-1 to TRBJ2-7; 10 positions match TRBD1. Input material: PBMCs or T cells enriched from blood (not recorded which). This chain's CDR3 is CATSEPGTGAEQYF. The CDR3 DNA reads as TGTGCCACCAGTGAACCCGGGACAGGGGCCGAGCAGTACTTC.